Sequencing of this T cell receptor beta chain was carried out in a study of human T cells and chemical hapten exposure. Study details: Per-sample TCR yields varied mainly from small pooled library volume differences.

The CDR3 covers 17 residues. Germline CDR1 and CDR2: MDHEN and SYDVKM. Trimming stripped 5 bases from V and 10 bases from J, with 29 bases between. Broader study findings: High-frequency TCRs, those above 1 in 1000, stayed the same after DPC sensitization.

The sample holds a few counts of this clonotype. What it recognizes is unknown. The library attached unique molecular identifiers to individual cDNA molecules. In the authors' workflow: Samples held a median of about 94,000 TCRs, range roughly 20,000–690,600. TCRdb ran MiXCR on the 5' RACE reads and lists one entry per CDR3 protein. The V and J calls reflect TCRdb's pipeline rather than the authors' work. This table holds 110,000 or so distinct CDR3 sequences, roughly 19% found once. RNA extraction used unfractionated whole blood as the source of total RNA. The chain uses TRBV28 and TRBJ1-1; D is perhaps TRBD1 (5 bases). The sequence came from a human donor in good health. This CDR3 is CASSAESSGAANGGAFF. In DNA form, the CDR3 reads TGTGCCAGCAGTGCAGAGTCCTCCGGGGCGGCGAACGGAGGAGCTTTCTTT.